The 7 T cell receptor beta chains below were found in one sample sequenced in a study of sequential checkpoint blockade in melanoma. Only in-frame clones appear in the TCRdb table, and some are missing; sequencing was by immunoSEQ multiplex PCR. Among 26,000 or so clones listed, roughly 89% were seen once. Treatment indicated: randomized to nivolumab then ipilimumab (arm A) or the reverse (arm B). This material consisted of CD8+ T cells sorted from blood (inferred from file names), taken from a patient given nivolumab and ipilimumab in sequence. These receptors came from a human donor with melanoma.

V and J are TRBV15 and TRBJ2-1; 11 bases align to TRBD1. Germline-derived CDR1 and CDR2 are LNHNV and YYDKDF (reference sequence). The CDR3 is made up of 16 amino acids. V shed 2 bases, J shed 6 bases, and the junction held 6 bases outside the gene matches. The DNA of the CDR3 is TGTGCCACCAGCAGATACTCCGGGACAGGGGGCAATGAGCAGTTCTTC. This sequence encodes CATSRYSGTGGNEQFF.

V is TRBV19 and J is TRBJ2-1; possible D gene TRBD1, 5 bases. The CDR3 sequence is 12 residues long. Germline CDR1 and CDR2: LNHDA and SQIVND (reference sequence). Trimming left V 3 bases short and J 10 bases short, with 10 bases between. This chain's CDR3 is CASSIGAREQFF. The CDR3 region has the DNA TGTGCCAGTAGTATTGGGGCGCGGGAGCAGTTCTTC. Drawing the rest from reference TRBV19 and TRBJ2-1, the complete variable domain is DGGITQSPKYLFRKEGQNVTLSCEQNLNHDAMYWYRQDPGQGLRLIYYSQIVNDFQKGDIAEGYSVSREKKESFPLTVTSAQKNPTAFYLCASSIGAREQFFGPGTRLTVL.

This clone was recorded only once. The chain uses TRBV27 and TRBJ2-1, with a weak D call TRBD1 (5 bases). CDR1 and CDR2 from the germline V gene are MNHEY and SMNVEV (reference sequence). V gave up 3 bases and J gave up 3 bases, with 15 bases separating them. CDR3 length: 16 residues. CDR3: CASSFLGGADYNEQFF. The CDR3 region has the DNA TGTGCCAGCAGTTTTTTGGGTGGGGCAGACTACAATGAGCAGTTCTTC.

This clone was seen a single time. The rearrangement joins TRBV19 to TRBJ2-3; 7 nucleotides align to TRBD2. The CDR3 has 16 residues. The ends lost 5 bases at V and 2 bases at J; junction bases unmatched: 10. Germline V lookup: CDR1 LNHDA, CDR2 SQIVND (reference sequence). The CDR3 DNA follows: TGTGCCAGTAGTGTGTATACGACTAGCACCACAGATACGCAGTATTTT. Its protein is CASSVYTTSTTDTQYF.

This chain joins TRBV19 and TRBJ1-1; tentative D call: TRBD1 (5 bases). The germline CDR1 and CDR2 sequences are LNHDA and SQIVND (reference sequence). This CDR3 has 13 amino acids. Trimming shortened V by 9 bases and J by 1 base, and 12 bases separated the two germline ends. DNA of the CDR3: TGTGCCAGCGGAGAGACAGCGAACACTGAAGCTTTCTTT. It is translated as CASGETANTEAFF.

This clone was picked up one time. The chain has TRBV6-4 and TRBJ2-2; 7 bases line up with TRBD2. Germline loops: CDR1 MRHNA, CDR2 SNTAGT. The junction had 6 bases not matched to a gene; V was cut back by 8 bases and J by 3 bases. The CDR3 length is 14 residues. CDR3 DNA: TGTGCCAGCCGGCAGGGAGGGGACACCGGGGAGCTGTTTTTT. This gives the protein CASRQGGDTGELFF.

In this sample, this clone turned up a few times. The gene calls are TRBV10-3 and TRBJ1-1, with no clear D. The CDR3 is 12 amino acids. V was clipped by 3 bases and J by 8 bases, with 10 bases between them. In germline, CDR1 is ENHRY, CDR2 SYGVKD. CDR3 nucleotide sequence: TGTGCCATCAGTGATACGCCCGAGGAAGCTTTCTTT. Protein: CAISDTPEEAFF.